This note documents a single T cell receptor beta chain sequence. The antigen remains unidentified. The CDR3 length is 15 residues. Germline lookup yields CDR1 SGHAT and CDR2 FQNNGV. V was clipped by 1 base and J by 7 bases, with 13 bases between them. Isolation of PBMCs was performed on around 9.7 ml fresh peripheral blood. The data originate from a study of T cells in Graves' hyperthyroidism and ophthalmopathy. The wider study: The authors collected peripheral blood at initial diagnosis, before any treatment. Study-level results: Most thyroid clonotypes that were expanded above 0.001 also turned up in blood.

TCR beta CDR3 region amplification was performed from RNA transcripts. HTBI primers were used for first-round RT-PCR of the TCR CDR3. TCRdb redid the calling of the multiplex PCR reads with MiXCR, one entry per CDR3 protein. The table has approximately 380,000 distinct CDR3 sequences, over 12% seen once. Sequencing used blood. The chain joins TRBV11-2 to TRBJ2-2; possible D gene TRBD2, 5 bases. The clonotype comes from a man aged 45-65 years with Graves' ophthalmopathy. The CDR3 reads CASSLGDGNVGELFF. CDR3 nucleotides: TGTGCCAGCAGCTTAGGAGACGGGAACGTCGGGGAGCTGTTTTTT.